The source of this T cell receptor beta chain is a study of blood T cell repertoires in COVID-19. Produced via immunoSEQ multiplex PCR; TCRdb's table is partial and in-frame only. The sample yields 200,000 to 250,000 clones, about four fifths seen once. This clone was picked up one time. The CDR3 consists of 15 residues. Trimming removed 5 bases from V and 4 bases from J, with 12 bases in between. The germline V gene has CDR1 SGHTA and CDR2 FQGNSA. This chain links TRBV7-2 with TRBJ1-6; D uncertain. The sequenced sample consisted of PBMCs or T cells enriched from blood (not recorded which). This receptor was obtained from a woman in her sixties who had recovered from COVID-19. CDR3 sequence reads: CASSPTAGYNSPLHF. The CDR3 nucleotides read TGTGCCAGCAGCCCCACAGCCGGTTATAATTCACCCCTCCACTTT.